This TCR beta chain was observed in a study of early T cells in non-severe SARS-CoV-2 infection. Study-level information: Unsorted whole-blood RNA was sequenced in bulk, leaving chains unpaired.

Individually, cDNA molecules had unique molecular identifiers attached to them. TCRdb processed the 5' RACE reads anew with MiXCR; each CDR3 protein has one entry. The table records fewer than 90,000 distinct CDR3 sequences, 14% to 15% of them present only once. Between the trimmed V and J ends, which lost 0 bases and 4 bases, there was a span of 7 bases. Germline CDR1 MNHEY, CDR2 SVGEGT. CDR3 length: 13 residues. V and J are TRBV6-2 or TRBV6-3 and TRBJ2-7; D not certain. Sequenced material: whole blood. The source of this sequence is an adult who was a healthcare worker with PCR-confirmed SARS-CoV-2 infection or an uninfected control (not recorded which). Here the CDR3 DNA reads TGTGCCAGCAGTTACTCGACCGGGTACGAGCAGTACTTC. Protein product: CASSYSTGYEQYF.